This T cell receptor (beta chain) was found in a study of cytomegalovirus exposure and HLA in healthy donors. Worth noting for this clone: Its antigen is not known.

Each donor's status was that of a healthy bone marrow donor. It was with 60 Vbeta and 13 Jbeta primers that the PCR ran. Here immunoSEQ multiplex PCR was the method, and the copy in TCRdb shows in-frame clones only, minus some. The sample has roughly 93,000 clones, over 70% seen once; the top ten hold approximately 11%. The CDR3 runs to 14 residues. V was cut by 0 bases and J by 5 bases, with 12 bases left in between. Germline CDR1 is SGHRS and CDR2 is YFSETQ. Study-wide points: Accounts indicate the classifier identified cytomegalovirus status with strong specificity and sensitivity.

This clonotype originated in a man aged 18 to 35 in good health and CMV-seropositive. Source material: PBMCs. J is TRBJ2-7 and V is TRBV5-1; no firm D call. In DNA form, the CDR3 reads TGCGCCAGCAGCTTGGTGCGGTCCCGCGACGAGCAGTACTTC. Its translation is CASSLVRSRDEQYF.